This paragraph reports one T cell receptor (beta chain). What it recognizes is unknown. This specimen comes from a study of sequential checkpoint blockade in melanoma. Study-wide results and limits: About 30 times likelier clinical benefit followed increased tumor T-cell fraction and clonality.

Treatment described: randomized to nivolumab then ipilimumab (arm A) or the reverse (arm B). The CDR3 is made up of 14 amino acids. V was clipped by 8 bases and J by 1 base; unmatched bases: 6. Germline loops: CDR1 GTSNPN, CDR2 SVGIG (reference sequence). TCRdb's table, derived via immunoSEQ multiplex PCR, lists solely in-frame clones and lacks some. The sample includes over 1,500 clones, around 23% seen only once; the top ten take 12%. This specimen was tumor tissue (inferred from file names), taken from a patient given nivolumab and ipilimumab in sequence. The sequence derives from a human donor with melanoma. The chain has TRBV30 and TRBJ2-7, with 12 nucleotides matching TRBD2. This chain's CDR3 is CASTSGGPSYEQYF. The CDR3 nucleotides read TGTGCCAGTACTAGCGGGGGGCCATCCTACGAGCAGTACTTC. Using reference TRBV30 and TRBJ2-7 for the parts outside the CDR3, the full variable domain is SQTIHQWPATLVQPVGSPLSLECTVEGTSNPNLYWYRQAAGRGLQLLFYSVGIGQISSEVPQNLSASRPQDRQFILSSKKLLLSDSGFYLCASTSGGPSYEQYFGPGTRLTVT.